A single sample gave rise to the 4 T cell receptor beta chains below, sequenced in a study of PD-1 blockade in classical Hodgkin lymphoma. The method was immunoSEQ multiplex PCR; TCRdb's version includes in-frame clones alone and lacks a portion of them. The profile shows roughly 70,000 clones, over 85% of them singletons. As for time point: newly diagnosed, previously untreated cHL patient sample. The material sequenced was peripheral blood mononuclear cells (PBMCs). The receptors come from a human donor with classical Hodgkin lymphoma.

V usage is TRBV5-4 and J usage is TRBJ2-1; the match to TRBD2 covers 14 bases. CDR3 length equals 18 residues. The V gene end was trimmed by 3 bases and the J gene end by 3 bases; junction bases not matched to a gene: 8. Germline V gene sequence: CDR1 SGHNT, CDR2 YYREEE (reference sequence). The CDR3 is CASSSGTSGRGGYNEQFF. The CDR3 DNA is TGTGCCAGCAGCTCAGGGACTAGCGGGAGAGGGGGCTACAATGAGCAGTTCTTC.

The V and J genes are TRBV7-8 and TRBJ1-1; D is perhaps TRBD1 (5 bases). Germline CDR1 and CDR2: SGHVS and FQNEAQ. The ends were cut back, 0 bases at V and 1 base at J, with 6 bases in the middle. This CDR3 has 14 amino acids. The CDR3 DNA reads TGTGCCAGCAGCTTAGCGGGGGGGAACACTGAAGCTTTCTTT. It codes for CASSLAGGNTEAFF.

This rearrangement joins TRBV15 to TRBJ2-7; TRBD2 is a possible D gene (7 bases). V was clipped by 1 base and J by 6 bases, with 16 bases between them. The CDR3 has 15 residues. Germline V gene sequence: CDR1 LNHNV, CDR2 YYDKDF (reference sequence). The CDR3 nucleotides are TGTGCCACCAGCAGAGGGGGCGGGGGCTCCGGCGAGCAGTACTTC. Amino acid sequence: CATSRGGGGSGEQYF.

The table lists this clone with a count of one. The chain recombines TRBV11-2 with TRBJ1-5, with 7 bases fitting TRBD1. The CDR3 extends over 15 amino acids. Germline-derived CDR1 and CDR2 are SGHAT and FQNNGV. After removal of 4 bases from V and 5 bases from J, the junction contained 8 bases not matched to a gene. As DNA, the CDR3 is TGTGCCAGCAGCTCAACAGGGGCTGGGGATCAGCCCCAGCATTTT. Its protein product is CASSSTGAGDQPQHF.